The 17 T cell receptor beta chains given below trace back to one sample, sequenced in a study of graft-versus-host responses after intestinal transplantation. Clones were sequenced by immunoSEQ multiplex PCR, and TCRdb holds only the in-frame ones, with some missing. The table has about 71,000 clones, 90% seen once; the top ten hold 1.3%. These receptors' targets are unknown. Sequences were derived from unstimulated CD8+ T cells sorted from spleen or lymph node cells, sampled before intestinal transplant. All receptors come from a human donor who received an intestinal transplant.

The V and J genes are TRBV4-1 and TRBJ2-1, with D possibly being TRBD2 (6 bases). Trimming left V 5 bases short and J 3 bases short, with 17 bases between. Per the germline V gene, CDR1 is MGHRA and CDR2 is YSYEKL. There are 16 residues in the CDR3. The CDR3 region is CASSTWGVLDYNEQFF. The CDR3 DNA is TGCGCCAGCAGCACTTGGGGGGTTCTCGACTACAATGAGCAGTTCTTC.

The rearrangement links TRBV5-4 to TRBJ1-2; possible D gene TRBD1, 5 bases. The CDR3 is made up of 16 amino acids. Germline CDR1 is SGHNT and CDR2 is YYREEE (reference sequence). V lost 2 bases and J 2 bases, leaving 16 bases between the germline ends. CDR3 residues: CASSFGGDSANYGYTF. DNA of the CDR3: TGTGCCAGCAGCTTTGGCGGAGACAGCGCGAACTATGGCTACACCTTC.

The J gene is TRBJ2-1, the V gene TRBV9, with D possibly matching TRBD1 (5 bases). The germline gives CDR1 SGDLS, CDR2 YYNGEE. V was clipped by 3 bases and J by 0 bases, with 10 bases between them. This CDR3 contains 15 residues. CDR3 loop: CASSGRASSYNEQFF. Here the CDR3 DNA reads TGTGCCAGCAGCGGCAGGGCTAGCTCCTACAATGAGCAGTTCTTC.

The CDR3 DNA sequence: TGTGCCAGTAGACCGGGACAGGGCAATGAGCAGTTCTTC. Translated: CASRPGQGNEQFF. The V call is TRBV9, the J call TRBJ2-1; 9 bases are a match to TRBD1. The germline V gene has CDR1 SGDLS and CDR2 YYNGEE. V shed 8 bases, J shed 6 bases, and the junction held 6 bases outside the gene matches. CDR3 size: 13 residues.

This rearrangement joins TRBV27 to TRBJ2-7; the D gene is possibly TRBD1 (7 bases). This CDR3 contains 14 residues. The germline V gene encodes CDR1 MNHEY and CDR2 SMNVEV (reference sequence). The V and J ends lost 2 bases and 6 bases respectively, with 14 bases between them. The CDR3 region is CASSLQGDGGEQYF. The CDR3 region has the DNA TGTGCCAGCAGTTTACAGGGGGACGGGGGCGAGCAGTACTTC.

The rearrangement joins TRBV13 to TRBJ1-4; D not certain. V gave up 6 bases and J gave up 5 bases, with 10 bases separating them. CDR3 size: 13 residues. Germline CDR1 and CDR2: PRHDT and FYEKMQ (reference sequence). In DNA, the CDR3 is TGTGCCAGCAGGCCCCCCGGGAATGAAAAACTGTTTTTT. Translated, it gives CASRPPGNEKLFF.

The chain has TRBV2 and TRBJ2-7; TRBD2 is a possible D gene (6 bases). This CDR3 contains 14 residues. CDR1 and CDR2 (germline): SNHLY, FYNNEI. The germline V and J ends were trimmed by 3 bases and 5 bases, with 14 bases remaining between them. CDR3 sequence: CASSDGLAPDEQYF. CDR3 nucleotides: TGTGCCAGCAGTGATGGGCTAGCGCCCGACGAGCAGTACTTC.

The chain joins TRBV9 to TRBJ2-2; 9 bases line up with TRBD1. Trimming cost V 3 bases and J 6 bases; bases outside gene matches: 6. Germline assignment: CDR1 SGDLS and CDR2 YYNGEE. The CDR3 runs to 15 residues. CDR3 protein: CASSAPGQGAGELFF. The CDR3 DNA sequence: TGTGCCAGCAGCGCACCGGGACAGGGCGCCGGGGAGCTGTTTTTT. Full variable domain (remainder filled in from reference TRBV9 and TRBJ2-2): DSGVTQTPKHLITATGQRVTLRCSPRSGDLSVYWYQQSLDQGLQFLIQYYNGEERAKGNILERFSAQQFPDLHSELNLSSLELGDSALYFCASSAPGQGAGELFFGEGSRLTVL.

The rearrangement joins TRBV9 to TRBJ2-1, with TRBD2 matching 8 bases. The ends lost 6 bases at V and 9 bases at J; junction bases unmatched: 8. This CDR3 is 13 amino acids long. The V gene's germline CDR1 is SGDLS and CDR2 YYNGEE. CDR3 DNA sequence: TGTGCCAGCAAGGACGGGGGGGCCGGTGAGCAGTTCTTC. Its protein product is CASKDGGAGEQFF.

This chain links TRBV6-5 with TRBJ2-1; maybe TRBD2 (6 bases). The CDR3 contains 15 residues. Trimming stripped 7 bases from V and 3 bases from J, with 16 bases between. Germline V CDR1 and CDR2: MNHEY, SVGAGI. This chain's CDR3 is CASTTEAGSYNEQFF. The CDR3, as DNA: TGTGCCAGCACCACGGAGGCGGGGAGCTACAATGAGCAGTTCTTC.

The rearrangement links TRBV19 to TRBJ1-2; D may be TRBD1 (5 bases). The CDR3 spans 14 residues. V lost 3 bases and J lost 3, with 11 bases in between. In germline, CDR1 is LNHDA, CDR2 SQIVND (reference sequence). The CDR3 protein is CASSIGGGDYGYTF. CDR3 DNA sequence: TGTGCCAGTAGTATTGGCGGAGGGGACTATGGCTACACCTTC. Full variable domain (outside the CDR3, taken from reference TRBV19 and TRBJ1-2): DGGITQSPKYLFRKEGQNVTLSCEQNLNHDAMYWYRQDPGQGLRLIYYSQIVNDFQKGDIAEGYSVSREKKESFPLTVTSAQKNPTAFYLCASSIGGGDYGYTFGSGTRLTVV.

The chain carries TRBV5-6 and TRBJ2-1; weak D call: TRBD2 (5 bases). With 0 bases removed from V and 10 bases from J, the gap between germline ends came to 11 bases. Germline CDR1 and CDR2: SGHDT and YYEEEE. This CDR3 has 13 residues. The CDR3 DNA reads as TGTGCCAGCAGCTTGGGTTCCACGGGGGAGCAGTTCTTC. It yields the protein CASSLGSTGEQFF.

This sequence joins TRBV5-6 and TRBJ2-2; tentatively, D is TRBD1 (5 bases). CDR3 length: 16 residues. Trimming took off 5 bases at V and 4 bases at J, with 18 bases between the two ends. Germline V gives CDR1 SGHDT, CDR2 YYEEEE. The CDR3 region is CASSYPTAWPTGELFF. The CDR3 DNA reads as TGTGCCAGCAGTTACCCGACAGCGTGGCCCACCGGGGAGCTGTTTTTT.

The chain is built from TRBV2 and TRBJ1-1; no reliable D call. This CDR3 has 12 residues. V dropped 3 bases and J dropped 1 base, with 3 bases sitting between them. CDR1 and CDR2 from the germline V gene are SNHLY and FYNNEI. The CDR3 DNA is TGTGCCAGCAGTGACAGGAACACTGAAGCTTTCTTT. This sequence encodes CASSDRNTEAFF. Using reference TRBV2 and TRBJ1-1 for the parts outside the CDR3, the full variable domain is EPEVTQTPSHQVTQMGQEVILRCVPISNHLYFYWYRQILGQKVEFLVSFYNNEISEKSEIFDDQFSVERPDGSNFTLKIRSTKLEDSAMYFCASSDRNTEAFFGQGTRLTVV.

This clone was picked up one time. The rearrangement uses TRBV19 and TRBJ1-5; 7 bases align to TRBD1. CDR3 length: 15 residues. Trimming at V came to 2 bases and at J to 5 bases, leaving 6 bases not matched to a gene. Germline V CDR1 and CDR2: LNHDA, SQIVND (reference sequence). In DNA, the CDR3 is TGTGCCAGTAGTATACGCGGACAGGCGGATCAGCCCCAGCATTTT. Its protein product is CASSIRGQADQPQHF.

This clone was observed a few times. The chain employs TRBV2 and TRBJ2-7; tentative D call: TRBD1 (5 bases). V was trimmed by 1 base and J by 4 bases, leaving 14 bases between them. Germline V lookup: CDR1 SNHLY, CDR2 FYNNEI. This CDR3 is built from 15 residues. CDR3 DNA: TGTGCCAGCAGTGAAGGGGCAGGGCCCGGGTACGAGCAGTACTTC. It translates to CASSEGAGPGYEQYF.

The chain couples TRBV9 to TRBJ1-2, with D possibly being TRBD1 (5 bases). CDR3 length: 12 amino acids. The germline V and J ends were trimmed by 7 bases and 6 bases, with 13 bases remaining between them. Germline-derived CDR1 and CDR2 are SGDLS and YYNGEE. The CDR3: CASGGASHGYTF. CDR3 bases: TGTGCCAGCGGAGGGGCGTCCCATGGCTACACCTTC. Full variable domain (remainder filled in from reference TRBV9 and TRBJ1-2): DSGVTQTPKHLITATGQRVTLRCSPRSGDLSVYWYQQSLDQGLQFLIQYYNGEERAKGNILERFSAQQFPDLHSELNLSSLELGDSALYFCASGGASHGYTFGSGTRLTVV.